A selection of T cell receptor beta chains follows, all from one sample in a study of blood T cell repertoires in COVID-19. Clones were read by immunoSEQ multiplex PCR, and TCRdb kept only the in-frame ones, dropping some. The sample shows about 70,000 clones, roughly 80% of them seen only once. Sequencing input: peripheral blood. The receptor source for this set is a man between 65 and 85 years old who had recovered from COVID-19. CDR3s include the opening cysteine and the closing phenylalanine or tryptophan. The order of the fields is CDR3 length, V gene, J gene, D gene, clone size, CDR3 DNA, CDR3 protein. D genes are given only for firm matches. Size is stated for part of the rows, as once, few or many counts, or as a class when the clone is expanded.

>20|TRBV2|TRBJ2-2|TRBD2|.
TGTGCCAGCAGTGACGCGGGAGGACGGACTAGCGGGGTATGGACCGGGGAGCTGTTTTTT
CASSDAGGRTSGVWTGELFF
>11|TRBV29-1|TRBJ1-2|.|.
TGCAGCGTCCAGGGGTACTATGGCTACACCTTC
CSVQGYYGYTF
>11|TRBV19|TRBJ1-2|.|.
TGTGCCAGTAGCCTTAACTATGGCTACACCTTC
CASSLNYGYTF
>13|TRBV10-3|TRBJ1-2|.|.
TGTGCCATCAGCCCGGACGGGGACTATGGCTACACCTTC
CAISPDGDYGYTF
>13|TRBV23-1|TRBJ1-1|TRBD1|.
TGCGCCAGCAGTCAAGAGCCGGGACAGGGGGCTTTCTTT
CASSQEPGQGAFF
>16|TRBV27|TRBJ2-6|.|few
TGTGCCAGCAACAAGGAGTTGATAACTGGGGCCAACGTCCTGACTTTC
CASNKELITGANVLTF
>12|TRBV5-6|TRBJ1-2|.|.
TGTGCCAGCAGCCAGGAGGCGTATGGCTACACCTTC
CASSQEAYGYTF
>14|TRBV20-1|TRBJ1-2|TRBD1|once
TGCAGTGCTAGTTTACCAGGGGGTGACTATGGCTACACCTTC
CSASLPGGDYGYTF
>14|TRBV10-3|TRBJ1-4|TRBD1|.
TGTGCCACCACGTCGGGACAGGGCCAGGAAAAACTGTTTTTT
CATTSGQGQEKLFF
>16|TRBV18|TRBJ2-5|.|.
TGTGCCAGCTCACCACCAGCGGGCGGGAAGGGGGAGACCCAGTACTTC
CASSPPAGGKGETQYF
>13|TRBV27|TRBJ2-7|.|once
TGTGCCAGCAAGGGGGGGGTTTCCTACGAGCAGTACTTC
CASKGGVSYEQYF
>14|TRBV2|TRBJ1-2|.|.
TGTGCCAGCAGTGAACAAGACAGAGCCGGTGGCTACACCTTC
CASSEQDRAGGYTF
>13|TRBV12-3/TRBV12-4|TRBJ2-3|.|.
TGTGCCAGCAGTGCCAGGGATACAGATACGCAGTATTTT
CASSARDTDTQYF